These 6 T cell receptor beta chains share one sample of origin, sequenced in a study of patients and donors after allogeneic stem cell transplantation. Each CDR3 protein gets one entry after TCRdb re-called the RT-PCR reads with MiXCR. The sample has about 150,000 distinct CDR3 sequences, about a third seen once. Sequenced sample: blood, either unsorted or a sorted T cell fraction (not recorded which). The receptors were gathered from a human donor who was either an allogeneic HSCT recipient or a stem cell or donor lymphocyte infusion donor (not recorded which). It is not recorded whose cells these are; they may come from a transplant donor.

The DNA for the CDR3 is TGTGCCAGCAGTGGATTGACAGGGCAGGATTCACCCCTCCACTTT. It specifies CASSGLTGQDSPLHF. The V and J genes are TRBV2 and TRBJ1-6; 7 bases are a match to TRBD1. This CDR3 spans 15 amino acids. Unmatched junction bases numbered 8, after V lost 4 bases and J lost 8 bases. Germline CDR1 reads SNHLY; CDR2 reads FYNNEI.

This clonotype has only a few counts. The chain combines TRBV6-6 with TRBJ1-1, with 7 bases lining up with TRBD1. This CDR3 comprises 15 residues. Germline V lookup: CDR1 MNHNY, CDR2 SVGAGI (reference sequence). J lost 1 base, V lost 6 bases, and 8 bases had no gene match. The CDR3 reads CASRTLDRTNTEAFF. Written as DNA, the CDR3 is TGTGCCAGCAGGACTTTGGACAGGACGAACACTGAAGCTTTCTTT.

This clonotype has just a few counts. The chain joins TRBV20-1 to TRBJ1-4; D is perhaps TRBD1 (6 bases). The germline gives CDR1 DFQATT, CDR2 SNEGSKA (reference sequence). The CDR3 extends over 13 amino acids. Trimming cost V 1 base and J 8 bases, with 11 bases left between them. The DNA for the CDR3 is TGCAGTGCTAGAGGAGGACAGCAAGAAAAACTGTTTTTT. Amino acids: CSARGGQQEKLFF.

The chain has TRBV6-2 or TRBV6-3 and TRBJ1-1; 8 bases line up with TRBD1. The germline CDR1 and CDR2 sequences are MNHEY and SVGEGT. The CDR3 has 14 amino acids. With V trimmed by 6 bases and J by 5 bases, 8 bases remained unmatched. DNA for the CDR3: TGTGCCAGCAGCTTACAGGGGGGATTGACTGAAGCTTTCTTT. Amino acids: CASSLQGGLTEAFF.

This clonotype was counted a single time. The rearrangement joins TRBV12-3 or TRBV12-4 to TRBJ1-1, with D possibly matching TRBD1 (5 bases). This CDR3 spans 18 amino acids. Trimming stripped 4 bases from V and 0 bases from J, with 21 bases between. CDR3 loop: CASSSPSRSRGMNTEAFF. CDR3 coding DNA: TGTGCCAGCAGTTCCCCAAGTCGTTCGAGGGGAATGAACACTGAAGCTTTCTTT.

This chain uses TRBV6-5 with TRBJ1-4; 7 bases map to TRBD1. This CDR3 is built from 14 residues. Losses at the gene ends were 7 bases for V and 10 bases for J; bases not matched to a gene: 12. The germline V gene encodes CDR1 MNHEY and CDR2 SVGAGI. In DNA form, the CDR3 reads TGTGCCAGCACTTGGAGGGGGCGCTTTGGAAAACTGTTTTTT. Translated, it gives CASTWRGRFGKLFF.